This T cell receptor beta chain stems from a study of blood T cell repertoires in COVID-19 (dated by TCRdb to about 2020). Broadly, across the study: Samples covering the acute and convalescent phases of COVID-19 were provided by collaborators in the United States, Italy and Spain. A de-identified subject ID, COVID-19 status, age in years and sex were almost always included in the sample metadata. Samples came from the ongoing ImmuneRACE study (first 160 participants) plus 1,254 subjects from 6 global collaborators. The repertoires were released in a freely available public database intended as a resource for research on the immune response to SARS-CoV-2. The material from the prospective study consisted of cDNA or gDNA derived from T cells, B-cell-depleted T cells, or PBMCs. Subjects who had been exposed to COVID-19, were actively infected with it, or had recovered from it provided the deeply sampled blood TCRbeta repertoires that made up the dataset. Where available, HLA class I and class II types were obtained from metadata supplied by the sample provider rather than from assay-based typing. The research as a whole found: How much clinical and demographic metadata was included differed by source and by participant, and the metadata was provided uncurated.

This clone was recorded once. No antigen is known for it. Base-call qualities are not available, and no considerably larger clone is one nucleotide away. Participants in the prospective study were enrolled through a virtual design, were aged 18 to 89 years, and lived in roughly 24 United States geographic areas. In the prospective study, cohorts were assigned on the basis of participant-reported clinical history obtained from a screening survey and a study questionnaire. For ImmuneRACE Cohort 3, a participant was defined as recovered based on two consecutive negative NP/OP PCR tests, clearance by a healthcare professional, or resolution of symptoms. Mobile phlebotomists in the prospective study collected whole blood, serum and a nasopharyngeal or oropharyngeal swab from every participant. Participants in the prospective study had the option to provide additional blood draws and questionnaires over an approximately 2-month period. Prospective study blood samples were shipped either frozen or at room temperature before DNA extraction.

TCRbeta CDR3 regions were amplified from genomic DNA using the immunoSEQ Assay, a bias-controlled multiplex PCR. Per the authors' processing: Nucleated cell counts per sample were estimated from amplification of reference gene primers within the assay. To quantify the absolute abundance of each unique TCRbeta CDR3 rearrangement, sequence reads were collapsed and filtered. For each sample, productive Simpson clonality was calculated as the square root of Simpson's diversity index over productive rearrangements. Imported from immuneACCESS, the table was reduced by TCRdb to in-frame sequences with V and J called. These copies leave out some clones; in studies compared against another copy, an unresolved V gene accounts for under half, and the cause of the remainder is not known. Clone size and V and J calls were adopted from that table, with D and trimming inferred from the DNA. Recorded for this sample are some 100,000 clones; approximately 86% of them occurred a single time. Less than 3.5% of the sample is held by the ten biggest clonotypes.

The CDR3, cysteine through phenylalanine, is 14 amino acids long. The kept DNA is CDR3 alone, 42 bases in frame from the first base. From V the trimming removes 4 bases and from J it removes 3 bases, while the gene matches leave 4 bases of the junction unaccounted for. Sequences SGHNT (CDR1) and YYREEE (CDR2) are obtained from the germline V gene (reference sequence). This clonotype originated in a woman aged 45-65 years who had recovered from COVID-19. Sequenced input: PBMCs or T cells enriched from blood (not recorded which). The V gene is TRBV5-4 and the J gene is TRBJ2-7, with TRBD1 identical over 10 junction bases. CDR3 region: CASSGRDRGYEQYF. The DNA sequence reads TGTGCCAGCAGCGGCAGGGACAGGGGCTACGAGCAGTACTTC. The full variable domain, completed from the reference TRBV5-4 and TRBJ2-7 proteins outside the CDR3, reads ETGVTQSPTHLIKTRGQQVTLRCSSQSGHNTVSWYQQALGQGPQFIFQYYREEENGRGNFPPRFSGLQFPNYSSELNVNALELDDSALYLCASSGRDRGYEQYFGPGTRLTVT.